This record looks at one T cell receptor (beta chain) sequence and its context. The sample belongs to a study of blood T cell repertoires in COVID-19. In the study overall: Whether acute or convalescent, the COVID-19 samples came from the United States, Italy and Spain. Sources were T cells, B-cell-depleted T cells, or PBMCs; the material itself was cDNA or gDNA.

Germline loops: CDR1 SNHLY, CDR2 FYNNEI. V lost 6 bases and J 2 bases, leaving 12 bases between the germline ends. The CDR3 length is 14 residues. Per the original methods: Estimation of nucleated cell counts relied on the amplification of reference gene primers. Repertoires were generated with immunoSEQ multiplex PCR, while TCRdb's copy carries only in-frame clones and drops some. V and J calls and clone size are given by that table; D and trimming were obtained from the DNA. The table shows roughly 260,000 clones, with 65% to 90% occurring only once. The sequence was obtained from a woman older than 75 with active or convalescent COVID-19. This sequence joins TRBV2 and TRBJ2-3, with unresolved D. What was sequenced was peripheral blood. CDR3 region: CASSPVTTTDTQYF. The CDR3 DNA sequence: TGTGCCAGCAGCCCCGTCACTACCACAGATACGCAGTATTTT.